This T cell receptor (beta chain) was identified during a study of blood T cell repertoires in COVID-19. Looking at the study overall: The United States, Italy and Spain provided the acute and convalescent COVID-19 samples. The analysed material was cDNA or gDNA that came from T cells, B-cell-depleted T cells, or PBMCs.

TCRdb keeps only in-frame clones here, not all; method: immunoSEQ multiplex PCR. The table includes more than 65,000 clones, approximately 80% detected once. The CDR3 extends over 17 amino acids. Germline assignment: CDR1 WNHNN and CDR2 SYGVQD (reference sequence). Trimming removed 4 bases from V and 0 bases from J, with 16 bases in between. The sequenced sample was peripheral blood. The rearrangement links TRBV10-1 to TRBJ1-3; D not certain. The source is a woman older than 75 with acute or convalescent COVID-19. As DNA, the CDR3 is TGCGCCAGCAGTGCTTCAGGCGAGCTACGCTCTGGAAACACCATATATTTT. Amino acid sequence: CASSASGELRSGNTIYF.